These 21 T cell receptor beta chains were sequenced from one sample in a study of blood T cell repertoires in COVID-19. Produced via immunoSEQ multiplex PCR; TCRdb's table is partial and in-frame only. The sample has 65,000 to 90,000 clones, more than 70% seen once. Source material: peripheral blood. Every receptor here comes from a man aged 50 or older with active COVID-19.

This sequence joins TRBV7-2 and TRBJ1-1; 9 bases fit TRBD1. The germline V gene has CDR1 SGHTA and CDR2 FQGNSA. The junction had 9 bases not matched to a gene; V was cut back by 1 base and J by 3 bases. CDR3 size: 17 residues. CDR3 protein: CASSLDSGTGLYTEAFF. The CDR3 DNA reads TGTGCCAGCAGCTTAGATTCGGGGACAGGGTTGTACACTGAAGCTTTCTTT.

The chain is built from TRBV27 and TRBJ1-5; 7 bases map to TRBD1. Germline assignment: CDR1 MNHEY and CDR2 SMNVEV (reference sequence). The junction had 3 bases not matched to a gene; V was cut back by 5 bases and J by 5 bases. The CDR3 sequence is 13 residues long. The CDR3 loop reads CASSLTGHQPQHF. CDR3 nucleotide sequence: TGTGCCAGCAGTCTGACAGGGCATCAGCCCCAGCATTTT.

The V and J genes are TRBV7-2 and TRBJ1-1; D may be TRBD1 (5 bases). From germline, CDR1 is SGHTA and CDR2 FQGNSA. Trimming shortened V by 0 bases and J by 7 bases, and 9 bases separated the two germline ends. CDR3 length equals 13 residues. The chain's CDR3 is CASSLAGGFEAFF. CDR3 nucleotides: TGTGCCAGCAGCTTAGCCGGGGGGTTTGAAGCTTTCTTT.

The J gene is TRBJ2-3, the V gene TRBV19; weak D call: TRBD2 (5 bases). CDR3 size: 13 residues. Germline V gene lookup returns CDR1 LNHDA and CDR2 SQIVND (reference sequence). Trimming stripped 6 bases from V and 4 bases from J, with 11 bases between. In nucleotides, the CDR3 is TGTGCCAGTAGGAGGGCTGGGGCAGATACGCAGTATTTT. Residues: CASRRAGADTQYF.

The rearrangement joins TRBV19 to TRBJ1-5; no clear D. Germline lookup yields CDR1 LNHDA and CDR2 SQIVND (reference sequence). V gave up 3 bases and J gave up 5 bases, with 5 bases separating them. The CDR3 consists of 12 residues. The CDR3 loop is CASSMRDQPQHF. Here the CDR3 DNA reads TGTGCCAGTAGTATGAGGGATCAGCCCCAGCATTTT.

The chain couples TRBV9 to TRBJ1-6; 10 bases are a match to TRBD1. V lost 3 bases, J lost 9 bases, and 3 bases stayed unmatched. The germline V gene has CDR1 SGDLS and CDR2 YYNGEE. The CDR3 has 14 amino acids. This CDR3 reads CASSGQGASSPLHF. CDR3 DNA: TGTGCCAGCAGCGGACAGGGGGCCTCTTCACCCCTCCACTTT.

This clone was seen a few times. The chain combines TRBV9 with TRBJ2-7; the match to TRBD2 covers 10 bases. The CDR3 has 15 amino acids. With 0 bases clipped from V and 5 bases from J, the junction kept 5 bases outside the gene matches. CDR1 and CDR2 from the germline V gene are SGDLS and YYNGEE. The CDR3 protein is CASSVESGRADEQYF. CDR3 coding DNA: TGTGCCAGCAGCGTAGAGAGCGGGAGGGCTGACGAGCAGTACTTC.

This chain uses TRBV12-3 or TRBV12-4 with TRBJ1-1; D remains unclear. Trimming removed 4 bases from V and 6 bases from J, with 9 bases in between. This CDR3 has 12 amino acids. The DNA for the CDR3 is TGTGCCAGCAGTTCCCCCCCCGCTGAAGCTTTCTTT. Translation gives CASSSPPAEAFF.

The chain recombines TRBV7-9 with TRBJ2-7; 10 bases are shared with TRBD1. V lost 1 base to trimming and J lost 2 bases; unmatched junction nucleotides: 2. Per germline, CDR1 SEHNR and CDR2 FQNEAQ (reference sequence). CDR3 size: 15 residues. This CDR3 is CASSLVGTGAYEQYF. The CDR3 DNA reads TGTGCCAGCAGCTTAGTAGGGACAGGGGCCTACGAGCAGTACTTC.

CDR3: CATSRVSQGPNTGELFF. The CDR3 coding sequence is TGTGCCACCAGCAGAGTCTCACAGGGACCGAACACCGGGGAGCTGTTTTTT. The V call is TRBV15, the J call TRBJ2-2; TRBD1 might be the D (6 bases). Germline values: CDR1 LNHNV, CDR2 YYDKDF (reference sequence). V gave up 1 base and J gave up 0 bases, with 12 bases separating them. The CDR3 contains 17 residues.

The CDR3 reads CASSGQGGGSQPQHF. The CDR3 DNA follows: TGTGCCAGCAGCGGACAGGGGGGTGGAAGTCAGCCCCAGCATTTT. The chain couples TRBV2 to TRBJ1-5; 10 bases match TRBD1. The CDR3 runs to 15 residues. With V trimmed by 6 bases and J by 6 bases, 8 bases remained unmatched. Germline assignment: CDR1 SNHLY and CDR2 FYNNEI.

The J gene is TRBJ2-6, the V gene TRBV5-8; possible D gene TRBD2, 6 bases. This CDR3 is 18 amino acids long. Germline V gives CDR1 SGHTS, CDR2 YDEGEE. V shed 4 bases and J shed 0 bases, with 17 bases lying between them. The CDR3 nucleotides are TGTGCCAGCAGCCCGGAGGGGTGGTGGGGCTCTGGGGCCAACGTCCTGACTTTC. This codes for CASSPEGWWGSGANVLTF.

This clone has more than one count but fewer than ten. The rearrangement links TRBV3-1 (or the pseudogene TRBV3-2) to TRBJ2-1; no clear D. The CDR3 consists of 14 residues. Germline V CDR1 and CDR2: LGHDT, YNNKEL (reference sequence). With 0 bases removed from V and 4 bases from J, the gap between germline ends came to 7 bases. The CDR3 protein is CASSQERSYNEQFF. In DNA form, the CDR3 reads TGTGCCAGCAGCCAAGAGCGAAGTTACAATGAGCAGTTCTTC.

The chain has TRBV19 and TRBJ2-7; 8 bases are a match to TRBD1. J was trimmed by 3 bases and V by 4 bases; bases with no gene match: 5. The CDR3 is 14 amino acids. Per the germline V gene, CDR1 is LNHDA and CDR2 is SQIVND (reference sequence). The CDR3 DNA is TGTGCCAGTAGTAGGACAGGGAGCGACTACGAGCAGTACTTC. Residues: CASSRTGSDYEQYF.

Written as DNA, the CDR3 is TGTGCCAGCAGCAGACTAGCGGGAGGACCGGGGGAGACCCAGTACTTC. This encodes CASSRLAGGPGETQYF. The chain joins TRBV27 to TRBJ2-5, with 13 bases fitting TRBD2. The CDR3 consists of 16 residues. In germline, CDR1 is MNHEY, CDR2 SMNVEV (reference sequence). V lost 6 bases, J lost 5 bases, and 9 bases stayed unmatched.

The genes are TRBV4-3 and TRBJ1-6, with a tentative D call TRBD1 (5 bases). The CDR3 is 14 residues long. The V and J ends lost 2 bases and 10 bases respectively, with 12 bases between them. Germline V gene data show CDR1 as LGHNA and CDR2 as YSLEER. The chain's CDR3 is CASSQHLQESPLHF. The DNA for the CDR3 is TGCGCCAGCAGCCAACATCTACAGGAATCACCCCTCCACTTT.

The chain joins TRBV5-4 to TRBJ1-1; 9 nucleotides line up with TRBD1. CDR3 length: 14 amino acids. Germline assignment: CDR1 SGHNT and CDR2 YYREEE (reference sequence). The V gene end was trimmed by 1 base and the J gene end by 6 bases; junction bases not matched to a gene: 4. CDR3 protein: CASSLPGQGPEAFF. CDR3 sequence (DNA): TGTGCCAGCAGCTTGCCGGGACAGGGACCTGAAGCTTTCTTT.

This CDR3 reads CASSFRRVATNEKLFF. The CDR3 DNA is TGTGCCAGCAGCTTTCGGAGAGTTGCAACTAATGAAAAACTGTTTTTT. The chain couples TRBV11-2 to TRBJ1-4; no firm D call. Trimming took off 3 bases at V and 0 bases at J, with 11 bases between the two ends. Per the germline V gene, CDR1 is SGHAT and CDR2 is FQNNGV. This CDR3 comprises 16 residues.

In this sample, this clone turned up once. The chain joins TRBV14 to TRBJ1-1; D perhaps matches TRBD1 (5 bases). CDR1 is SGHDN, CDR2 FVKESK, per germline. Deletions cut 1 base from V and 7 bases from J, with 16 bases between. The CDR3 length is 15 residues. The CDR3 protein is CASSQVSYNGGEAFF. CDR3 sequence (DNA): TGTGCCAGCAGCCAAGTTTCGTATAACGGGGGTGAAGCTTTCTTT. Full variable domain (outside the CDR3, taken from reference TRBV14 and TRBJ1-1): EAGVTQFPSHSVIEKGQTVTLRCDPISGHDNLYWYRRVMGKEIKFLLHFVKESKQDESGMPNNRFLAERTGGTYSTLKVQPAELEDSGVYFCASSQVSYNGGEAFFGQGTRLTVV.

The chain couples TRBV5-1 to TRBJ2-2; the match to TRBD2 covers 10 bases. Losses at the gene ends were 4 bases for V and 7 bases for J; bases not matched to a gene: 10. The CDR3 extends over 16 amino acids. Germline assignment: CDR1 SGHRS and CDR2 YFSETQ. CDR3 bases: TGCGCCAGCAGCGCGCAACTAGCGGGATCTAGCGGGGAGCTGTTTTTT. This codes for CASSAQLAGSSGELFF.

The chain's CDR3 is CASSKVKHEQYF. CDR3 coding DNA: TGTGCCAGCAGCAAGGTGAAGCACGAGCAGTACTTC. The chain combines TRBV21-1 with TRBJ2-7; TRBD2 was called by the table and not checked on the DNA. TRBV21-1 is recorded as a pseudogene. The CDR3 spans 12 residues.